A selection of T cell receptor beta chains follows, all from one sample in a study of T-cell memory formation after mild COVID-19. TCRdb analysed the 5' RACE reads with MiXCR anew, one entry per CDR3 protein. Seen here are 180,000 or so distinct CDR3 sequences, roughly 12% observed once, and the top ten hold 3.5% to 4%. Sequencing was carried out using PBMCs or a T cell subset sorted from them (not recorded which). Receptors were obtained from a man aged 18-30 years who had mild COVID-19 (a few samples of this study predate the infection). Cell type and time point are not known. Each CDR3 is given with its conserved first and last residue. A D gene is named only where the DNA matches it firmly. Clone size is given for some rows only: seen once, a few or many times, or a class if the clone is expanded.

cdr3_nt cdr3_aa j_call v_call clone_size cdr3_length d_call
TGCGCCAGCAGCTTGCAGGGGGCGACGGAGACCCAGTACTTC CASSLQGATETQYF TRBJ2-5 TRBV5-1 few 14 TRBD1
TGTGCCAGCTCATTTTCAGGGGGGTCCTACGAGCAGTACTTC CASSFSGGSYEQYF TRBJ2-7 TRBV18 - 14 -
TGTGCCAGCAGCGTCAGCCTGTCAGGGGCCCAAGAGACCCAGTACTTC CASSVSLSGAQETQYF TRBJ2-5 TRBV9 - 16 -
TGTGCCAGCAGCTTAGATCTCGTCTACGAGCAGTACTTC CASSLDLVYEQYF TRBJ2-7 TRBV11-2 many 13 -
TGCGCCAGCAGCCGTGAGCAGGGAAGAGAGAATTCACCCCTCCACTTT CASSREQGRENSPLHF TRBJ1-6 TRBV4-3 few 16 -
TGTGCCAGCAGCCGGACTGATGAAGAGACCCAGTACTTC CASSRTDEETQYF TRBJ2-5 TRBV11-2 few 13 -
TGTGCCAGCAGTTTACCCGGGCCGGTATACGAGCAGTACTTC CASSLPGPVYEQYF TRBJ2-7 TRBV6-6 many 14 -
TGCAGTGCTAGAGTTCGGCTAGCGACTCAAGAGACCCAGTACTTC CSARVRLATQETQYF TRBJ2-5 TRBV20-1 few 15 -
TGTGCCAGCAGTTTAGCGGGACACCCGAACTATGGCTACACCTTC CASSLAGHPNYGYTF TRBJ1-2 TRBV28 few 15 -
TGTGCCAGCAGTGAGGTACCTGGGGCAGAGACCCAGTACTTC CASSEVPGAETQYF TRBJ2-5 TRBV2 few 14 -
TGTGCCAGCAGTTTGATCACAGATACGCAGTATTTT CASSLITDTQYF TRBJ2-3 TRBV12-3/TRBV12-4 many 12 -
TGCAGTGCACCCAGGTGGGGGGAAGCAGATACGCAGTATTTT CSAPRWGEADTQYF TRBJ2-3 TRBV20-1 few 14 -
TGTGCCAGCAGTTCCACGGGGGGGGTCACCGGGGAGCTGTTTTTT CASSSTGGVTGELFF TRBJ2-2 TRBV6-6 - 15 TRBD2
TGTGCCAGCAGCTTACCTTGGCGGGCCCCGGTCTTC CASSLPWRAPVF TRBJ2-1 TRBV7-2 few 12 -
TGTGCCAGCAGCTCCACGACAGGCCAAGAGACCCAGTACTTC CASSSTTGQETQYF TRBJ2-5 TRBV7-2 - 14 -
TGCAGTGCTAGAGTTGGTAGCAATCAGCCCCAGCATTTT CSARVGSNQPQHF TRBJ1-5 TRBV20-1 many 13 -
TGCGCCAGCAGCCGAGGACAGGGACGGGGAGAGACCCAGTACTTC CASSRGQGRGETQYF TRBJ2-5 TRBV4-3 - 15 TRBD1
TGTGCCAGCAGTGAACTACCGGGCGCTAGCGGGGGTGGAGAGACCCAGTACTTC CASSELPGASGGGETQYF TRBJ2-5 TRBV6-1 few 18 TRBD2
TGTGCCAGCAGTCTCAGGGGGAGCACTGAAGCTTTCTTT CASSLRGSTEAFF TRBJ1-1 TRBV6-2/TRBV6-3 - 13 TRBD1
TGTGCCAGCAGTGGCGAGGTGGGAGAGACCCAGTACTTC CASSGEVGETQYF TRBJ2-5 TRBV6-4 few 13 -